This TCR beta chain was recorded in a study of T cells after posttransplantation cyclophosphamide. This clone was seen repeatedly, ten times or more. No antigen is known for it. The table came from immunoSEQ multiplex PCR; TCRdb's copy has only in-frame clones and leaves some out. Sampling found 30,000 to 35,000 clones, none seen once. Findings and caveats of the study: After PTCy, TRB diversity resembled that of CNI/methotrexate controls.

J lost 5 bases, V lost 6 bases, and 5 bases had no gene match. CDR3 length: 13 residues. Germline lookup yields CDR1 ENHRY and CDR2 SYGVKD. The TCR sequence derives from a woman in her 50s in good health and a related stem cell transplant donor. Sequencing was performed on PBMCs. This chain uses TRBV10-3 with TRBJ1-2, with 8 bases that match TRBD1. CDR3 amino acids: CAISSDRAYGYTF. As DNA, the CDR3 is TGTGCCATCAGCTCGGACAGGGCTTATGGCTACACCTTC.